The sequence of this TCR beta chain was determined in a study of blood T cell repertoires in COVID-19. Study in general: The origin of the acute and convalescent COVID-19 samples was the United States, Italy and Spain. PBMCs, B-cell-depleted T cells, or T cells were the source of the cDNA or gDNA that made up the material.

Trimming removed 4 bases from V and 0 bases from J, with 14 bases in between. The CDR3 totals 17 residues. In germline, CDR1 is SGDLS, CDR2 YYNGEE. Authors' data handling: The authors estimated nucleated cell counts from reference gene primer amplification. The repertoire was sequenced with immunoSEQ multiplex PCR; TCRdb's copy has only in-frame clones and lacks some. V and J calls and clone size come straight from that table; D and trimming were deduced from the DNA. The profile covers over 85,000 clones, with around 92% appearing a single time and 3.5% to 4.5% taken by the ten largest. This clonotype was obtained from a man aged 18-30 years with acute or convalescent COVID-19. The rearrangement links TRBV9 to TRBJ2-6, with D maybe TRBD2 (6 bases). Material for sequencing was peripheral blood. This chain's CDR3 is CASSPRGGSSGANVLTF. CDR3 nucleotide sequence: TGTGCCAGCAGCCCCCGGGGAGGATCCTCTGGGGCCAACGTCCTGACTTTC. The entire variable domain, with the rest obtained from reference TRBV9 and TRBJ2-6, is as follows: DSGVTQTPKHLITATGQRVTLRCSPRSGDLSVYWYQQSLDQGLQFLIQYYNGEERAKGNILERFSAQQFPDLHSELNLSSLELGDSALYFCASSPRGGSSGANVLTFGAGSRLTVL.